This TCR beta chain was identified in a study of T cell repertoires and Cas9 in healthy adults. Study background: Characterization of SpCas9-reactive CD4 and CD8 T cells covered multi-effector potency, cytotoxicity and lineage. Study conclusions and caveats: In vitro, SpCas9-reactive Tregs were reported to curb effector T cell proliferation and function.

Trimming took off 3 bases at V and 7 bases at J, with 10 bases between the two ends. Germline values: CDR1 SEHNR, CDR2 FQNEAQ (reference sequence). This CDR3 comprises 12 residues. For this clone: Its antigen is as yet unknown.

Some clones are missing from TCRdb's copy, which holds only in-frame ones; the method was immunoSEQ multiplex PCR. Here the sample spans 20,000 to 25,000 clones, about nine tenths being singletons. The clonotype originates from a human donor in good health. Material: CD4+ effector T cells (CD127+, CD25-, CD137-, CD154-) from PBMCs; culture status not recorded. This rearrangement joins TRBV7-9 to TRBJ2-7, with D uncertain. The CDR3 DNA is TGTGCCAGCAGCTTCGAAATGGGAGAGCAGTACGTC. It translates to CASSFEMGEQYV.